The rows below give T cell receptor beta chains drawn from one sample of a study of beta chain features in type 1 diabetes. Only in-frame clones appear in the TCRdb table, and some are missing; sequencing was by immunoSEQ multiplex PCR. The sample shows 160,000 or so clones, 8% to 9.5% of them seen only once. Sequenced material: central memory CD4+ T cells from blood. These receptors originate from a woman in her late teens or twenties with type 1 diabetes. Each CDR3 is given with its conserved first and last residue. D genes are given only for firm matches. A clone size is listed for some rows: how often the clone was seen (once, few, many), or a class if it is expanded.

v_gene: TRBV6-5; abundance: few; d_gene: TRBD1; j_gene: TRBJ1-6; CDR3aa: CASSYPRDRDSPLHF; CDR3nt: TGTGCCAGCAGTTACCCCCGGGACAGGGATTCACCCCTCCACTTT
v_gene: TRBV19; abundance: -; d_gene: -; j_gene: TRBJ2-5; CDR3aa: CASSPLGGGFQETQYF; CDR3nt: TGTGCCAGTAGTCCGCTCGGGGGTGGCTTCCAAGAGACCCAGTACTTC
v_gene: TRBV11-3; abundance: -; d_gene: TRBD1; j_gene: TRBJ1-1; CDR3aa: CASSLAPGGNTEAFF; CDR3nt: TGTGCCAGCAGCTTAGCCCCAGGGGGGAACACTGAAGCTTTCTTT
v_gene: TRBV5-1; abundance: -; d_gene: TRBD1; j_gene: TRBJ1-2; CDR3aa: CASSSGTGEGGYTF; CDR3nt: TGCGCCAGCAGCTCCGGGACAGGGGAGGGCGGCTACACCTTC
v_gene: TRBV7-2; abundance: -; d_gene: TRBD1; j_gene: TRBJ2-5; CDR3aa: CASTGTGLETQYF; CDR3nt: TGTGCCAGCACCGGGACAGGGCTGGAGACCCAGTACTTC
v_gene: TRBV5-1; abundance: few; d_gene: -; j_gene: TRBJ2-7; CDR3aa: CASRPRDTSYEQYF; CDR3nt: TGCGCCAGCAGACCTCGGGACACGTCCTACGAGCAGTACTTC
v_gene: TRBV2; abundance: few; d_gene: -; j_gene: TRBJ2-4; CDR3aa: CASWSSLKNIQYF; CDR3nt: TGTGCCAGCTGGAGTAGCTTAAAAAACATTCAGTACTTC
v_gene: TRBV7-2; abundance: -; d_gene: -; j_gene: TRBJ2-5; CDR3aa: CASSLASQETQYF; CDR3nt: TGTGCCAGCAGCTTAGCCAGTCAAGAGACCCAGTACTTC
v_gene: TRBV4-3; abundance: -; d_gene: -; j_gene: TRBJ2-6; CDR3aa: CASSQDTPSASGANVLTF; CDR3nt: TGCGCCAGCAGCCAAGATACCCCCAGCGCCTCTGGGGCCAACGTCCTGACTTTC
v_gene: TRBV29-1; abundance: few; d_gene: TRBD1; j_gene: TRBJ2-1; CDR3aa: CSADRGGEQFF; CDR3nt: TGCAGCGCTGACAGGGGCGGTGAGCAGTTCTTC
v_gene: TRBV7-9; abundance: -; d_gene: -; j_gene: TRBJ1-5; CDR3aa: CASSLGTLGQPQHF; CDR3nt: TGTGCCAGCAGCCTAGGGACACTGGGTCAGCCCCAGCATTTT
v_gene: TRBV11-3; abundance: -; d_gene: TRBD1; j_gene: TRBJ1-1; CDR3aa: CASSLNRGQGTTEAFF; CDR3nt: TGTGCCAGCAGCTTAAATCGCGGACAGGGTACGACTGAAGCTTTCTTT
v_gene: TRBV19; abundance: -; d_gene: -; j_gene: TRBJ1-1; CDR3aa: CASSKSGESTEAFF; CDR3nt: TGTGCCAGTAGTAAATCGGGGGAAAGCACTGAAGCTTTCTTT
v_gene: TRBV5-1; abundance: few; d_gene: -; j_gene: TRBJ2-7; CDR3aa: CASSLALRGMAWDEQYF; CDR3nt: TGCGCCAGCAGCTTGGCCTTGCGCGGGATGGCATGGGACGAGCAGTACTTC
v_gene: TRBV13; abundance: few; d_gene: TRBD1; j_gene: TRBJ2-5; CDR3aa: CASSRSGTGGAFGETQYF; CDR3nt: TGTGCCAGCAGCCGTTCCGGGACAGGGGGCGCGTTTGGGGAGACCCAGTACTTC
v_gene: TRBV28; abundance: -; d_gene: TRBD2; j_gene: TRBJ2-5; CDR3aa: CASSSQQGLAGGETQYF; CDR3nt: TGTGCCAGCAGTTCACAACAAGGGCTAGCGGGAGGGGAGACCCAGTACTTC
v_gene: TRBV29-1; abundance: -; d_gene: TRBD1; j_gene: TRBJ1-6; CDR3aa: CSVGDRANSPLHF; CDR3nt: TGCAGCGTTGGAGACAGGGCAAATTCACCCCTCCACTTT
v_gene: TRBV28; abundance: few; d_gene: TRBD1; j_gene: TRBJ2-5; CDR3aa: CASSLYRGRGQETQYF; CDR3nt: TGTGCCAGCAGTTTATATAGGGGGCGAGGTCAAGAGACCCAGTACTTC
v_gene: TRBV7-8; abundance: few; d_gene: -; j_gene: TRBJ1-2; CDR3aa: CASSTHTNYGYTF; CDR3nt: TGTGCCAGCAGCACTCATACTAACTATGGCTACACCTTC
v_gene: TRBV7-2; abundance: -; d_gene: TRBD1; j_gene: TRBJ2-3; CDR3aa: CASSLTGVRDTQYF; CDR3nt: TGTGCCAGCAGCTTAACAGGGGTAAGAGATACGCAGTATTTT
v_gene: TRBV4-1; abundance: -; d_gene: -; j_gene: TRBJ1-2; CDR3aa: CASSQGSPANYGYTF; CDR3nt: TGCGCCAGCAGCCAAGGGTCTCCAGCTAACTATGGCTACACCTTC
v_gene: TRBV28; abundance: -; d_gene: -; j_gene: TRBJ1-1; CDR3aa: CASRTPGHMNTEAFF; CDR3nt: TGTGCCAGCAGGACTCCGGGACACATGAACACTGAAGCTTTCTTT
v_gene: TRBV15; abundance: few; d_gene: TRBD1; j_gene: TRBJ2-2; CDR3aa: CATSPGQGLRNTGELFF; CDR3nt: TGTGCCACCAGTCCGGGACAGGGTCTTAGGAACACCGGGGAGCTGTTTTTT
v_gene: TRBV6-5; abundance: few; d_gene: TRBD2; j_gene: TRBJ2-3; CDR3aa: CASSYTSGSTDTQYF; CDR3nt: TGTGCCAGCAGTTACACTAGCGGGAGCACAGATACGCAGTATTTT
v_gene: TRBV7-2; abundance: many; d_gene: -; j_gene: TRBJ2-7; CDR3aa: CASSPTSYEQYF; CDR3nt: TGTGCCAGCAGCCCTACCTCCTACGAGCAGTACTTC
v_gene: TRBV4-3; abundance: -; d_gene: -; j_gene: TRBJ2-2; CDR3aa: CASSRQGNTGELFF; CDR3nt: TGCGCCAGCAGCCGGCAGGGGAACACCGGGGAGCTGTTTTTT
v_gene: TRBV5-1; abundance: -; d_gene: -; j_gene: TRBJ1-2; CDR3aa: CASSLSGNYGYTF; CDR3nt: TGCGCCAGCAGCTTGAGCGGTAACTATGGCTACACCTTC
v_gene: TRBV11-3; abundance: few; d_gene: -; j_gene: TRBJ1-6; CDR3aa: CASSQGSPLHF; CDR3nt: TGTGCCAGCAGCCAGGGTTCACCCCTCCACTTT
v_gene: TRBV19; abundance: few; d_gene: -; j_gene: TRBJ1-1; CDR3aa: CASSNQDWRAFF; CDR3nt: TGTGCCAGTAGTAATCAGGACTGGAGAGCTTTCTTT
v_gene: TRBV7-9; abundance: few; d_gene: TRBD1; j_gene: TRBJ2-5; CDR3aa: CASSLQGAKEETQYF; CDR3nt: TGTGCCAGCAGCCTTCAGGGGGCGAAGGAGGAGACCCAGTACTTC
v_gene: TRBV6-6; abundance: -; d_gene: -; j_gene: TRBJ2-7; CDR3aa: CASSKDSRYEQYF; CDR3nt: TGTGCCAGCAGTAAGGACAGCCGCTACGAGCAGTACTTC
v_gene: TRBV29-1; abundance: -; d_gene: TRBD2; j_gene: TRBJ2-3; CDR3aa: CSVAPGRAEDTQYF; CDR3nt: TGCAGCGTTGCTCCCGGGAGGGCCGAAGATACGCAGTATTTT
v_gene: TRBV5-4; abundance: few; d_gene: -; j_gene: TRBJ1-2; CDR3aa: CASSSDRKGAGYTF; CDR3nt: TGTGCCAGCAGCTCTGACAGGAAGGGAGCTGGCTACACCTTC
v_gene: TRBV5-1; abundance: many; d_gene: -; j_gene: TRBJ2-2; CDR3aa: CASSLESGVNTGELFF; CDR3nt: TGCGCCAGCAGCTTGGAGTCAGGGGTGAACACCGGGGAGCTGTTTTTT
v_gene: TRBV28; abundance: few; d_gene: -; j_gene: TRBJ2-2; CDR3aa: CASSLSPGELFF; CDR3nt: TGTGCCAGCAGTTTATCCCCGGGGGAGCTGTTTTTT
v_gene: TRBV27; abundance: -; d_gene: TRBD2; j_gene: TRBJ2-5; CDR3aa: CASSSGTRLGTQYF; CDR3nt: TGTGCCAGCAGTTCGGGGACTAGATTGGGGACCCAGTACTTC
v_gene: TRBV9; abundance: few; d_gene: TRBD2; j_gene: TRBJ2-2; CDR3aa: CASSGSGTSPGELFF; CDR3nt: TGTGCCAGCAGCGGTTCCGGGACTAGTCCCGGGGAGCTGTTTTTT
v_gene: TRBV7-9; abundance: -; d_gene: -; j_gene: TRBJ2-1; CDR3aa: CASSLEGEQFF; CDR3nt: TGTGCCAGCAGCTTAGAGGGGGAGCAGTTCTTC
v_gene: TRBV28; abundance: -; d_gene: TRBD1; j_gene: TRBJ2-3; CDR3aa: CASRSWAGQGPTDTQYF; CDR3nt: TGTGCCAGCAGATCGTGGGCCGGACAGGGGCCAACAGATACGCAGTATTTT
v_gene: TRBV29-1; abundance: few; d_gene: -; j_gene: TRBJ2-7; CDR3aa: CSVGDDRTYEQYF; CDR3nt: TGCAGCGTTGGAGACGACAGAACCTACGAGCAGTACTTC
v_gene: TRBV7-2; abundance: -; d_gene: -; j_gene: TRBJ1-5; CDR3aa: CASSSSLSNQPQHF; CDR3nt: TGTGCCAGCAGCTCGTCGTTAAGCAATCAGCCCCAGCATTTT
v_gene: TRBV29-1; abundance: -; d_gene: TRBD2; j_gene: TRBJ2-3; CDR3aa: CSVRSGTTTDTQYF; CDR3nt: TGCAGCGTCCGATCCGGGACTACCACAGATACGCAGTATTTT
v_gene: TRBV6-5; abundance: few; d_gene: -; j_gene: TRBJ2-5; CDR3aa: CASSSDIQETQYF; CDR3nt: TGTGCCAGCAGTTCGGACATACAAGAGACCCAGTACTTC
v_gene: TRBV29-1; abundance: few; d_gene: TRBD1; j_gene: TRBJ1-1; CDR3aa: CSVESRTGPRAFF; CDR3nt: TGCAGCGTTGAATCCCGGACAGGGCCGAGGGCTTTCTTT
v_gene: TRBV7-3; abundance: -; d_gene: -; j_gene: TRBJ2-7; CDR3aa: CASSLTPGVEQYF; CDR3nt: TGTGCCAGCAGCTTAACCCCAGGGGTCGAGCAGTACTTC